Following are 30 T cell receptor beta chains from one sample sequenced in a study of blood T cells in healthy people across ages. A second PCR, run for roughly 7 to 12 cycles, used a sample-barcoded 5' primer plus a J-beta primer mix. TCRdb called the 5' RACE reads again in MiXCR, with one record for every CDR3 protein. The profile covers about 640,000 distinct CDR3 sequences, with under 70% appearing a single time and around 37% taken by the ten largest. Sequencing was performed on blood. These receptor sequences come from a man in his 60s in good health.

The chain is built from TRBV7-2 and TRBJ1-5; D unresolved. The V end lost 5 bases, the J end lost 7 bases, and 12 bases lay between the germline ends. CDR3 size: 13 residues. Germline assignment: CDR1 SGHTA and CDR2 FQGNSA. CDR3 residues: CASSETVVQPQHF. CDR3 nucleotides: TGTGCCAGCAGCGAAACTGTAGTCCAGCCCCAGCATTTT.

The chain couples TRBV11-3 to TRBJ2-6; D not resolved. V gave up 3 bases and J gave up 0 bases, with 24 bases separating them. Germline CDR1 reads SGHNT; CDR2 reads YENEEA. This CDR3 has 21 residues. The CDR3 DNA follows: TGTGCCAGCAGCTTTTGTGGTGCCATGGGCACAGCGCTCTCTGGGGCCAACGTCCTGACTTTC. It codes for CASSFCGAMGTALSGANVLTF.

The chain is built from TRBV5-4 and TRBJ2-5; 12 nucleotides match TRBD2. This CDR3 has 16 amino acids. V was clipped by 4 bases and J by 5 bases; unmatched bases: 9. In germline, CDR1 is SGHNT, CDR2 YYREEE (reference sequence). CDR3 in amino acids: CASSPATSGGWETQYF. Written as DNA, the CDR3 is TGTGCCAGCAGCCCGGCGACTAGCGGGGGTTGGGAGACCCAGTACTTC. The full variable domain, with the rest looked up from reference TRBV5-4 and TRBJ2-5, is ETGVTQSPTHLIKTRGQQVTLRCSSQSGHNTVSWYQQALGQGPQFIFQYYREEENGRGNFPPRFSGLQFPNYSSELNVNALELDDSALYLCASSPATSGGWETQYFGPGTRLLVL.

The table lists this clonotype with a count of one. Given a much more abundant clone one base away, this may be a read error. V is TRBV11-2 and J is TRBJ2-3; D is perhaps TRBD1 or TRBD2 (5 bases each). The CDR3 is made up of 13 amino acids. Germline V gives CDR1 SGHAT, CDR2 FQNNGV. Trimming removed 8 bases from V and 5 bases from J, with 14 bases in between. The CDR3 loop is CASLRDLRDTQYF. CDR3 nucleotides: TGTGCCAGCCTCCGGGACCTGCGAGATACGCAGTATTTT.

The chain recombines TRBV6-6 with TRBJ2-7, with D perhaps TRBD1 (6 bases). Germline V gives CDR1 MNHNY, CDR2 SVGAGI (reference sequence). With 6 bases removed from V and 8 bases from J, the gap between germline ends came to 11 bases. This CDR3 contains 11 residues. CDR3 in DNA: TGTGCCAGCAGACAGGGTGAGAAGCAGTACTTC. Encoded protein: CASRQGEKQYF.

In this sample, this clonotype turned up a few times. The V gene is TRBV29-1, the J gene TRBJ2-7; D unclear. Trimming cost V 6 bases and J 4 bases, with 10 bases left between them. The CDR3 runs to 11 residues. Germline values: CDR1 SQVTM, CDR2 ANQGSEA. CDR3 region: CSVQTSYEQYF. The CDR3 coding sequence is TGCAGCGTCCAGACAAGTTACGAGCAGTACTTC.

This clonotype occurred once. This chain uses TRBV5-1 with TRBJ2-7, with TRBD1 matching 8 bases. The DNA end is more similar to TRBJ2-5, so the J call may be wrong. The CDR3 runs to 13 residues. Germline CDR1 reads SGHRS; CDR2 reads YFSETQ. The DNA of the CDR3 is TGCGCCAGCAGGGACAGGGTGGAGGAGACCCAGTACTTC. This translates into CASRDRVEETQYF.

As to this clonotype: One end of the junction is discordant with germline, which a read error may explain. V and J are TRBV6-5 and TRBJ2-4; 11 nucleotides align to TRBD1. The end of the DNA fits TRBJ2-7 better, so the J call may be wrong. Germline loops: CDR1 MNHEY, CDR2 SVGAGI. CDR3 size: 14 residues. CDR3 nucleotide sequence: TGTACCAGCAGTATGGACAGGGGGCCTTACGAGCAGTACTTC. It specifies CTSSMDRGPYEQYF.

V usage is TRBV2 and J usage is TRBJ1-6; D is undetermined. The CDR3 runs 14 residues. From germline, CDR1 is SNHLY and CDR2 FYNNEI. Trimming removed 10 bases from V and 6 bases from J, with 16 bases in between. The CDR3 sequence is CATGEDRGNSPLHF. CDR3 DNA: TGTGCCACCGGAGAGGACCGTGGTAATTCACCCCTCCACTTT.

The V gene is TRBV3-1, the J gene TRBJ2-1; 9 positions agree with TRBD2. CDR3 length equals 16 residues. The germline V gene encodes CDR1 LGHDT and CDR2 YNNKEL (reference sequence). Unmatched junction bases numbered 10, after V lost 1 base and J lost 9 bases. The chain's CDR3 is CASSQAPGLAGGEQFF. Written as DNA, the CDR3 is TGTGCCAGCAGCCAAGCGCCGGGACTAGCAGGGGGTGAGCAGTTCTTC.

This clonotype came up a few times. This sequence joins TRBV25-1 and TRBJ2-1; D is unresolved. V lost 5 bases, J lost 9 bases, and 5 bases lay in between. This CDR3 has 10 amino acids. CDR1 and CDR2 from the germline V gene are MGHDK and SYGVNS. This chain's CDR3 is CASSLGEQFF. DNA for the CDR3: TGTGCCAGCAGTCTTGGTGAGCAGTTCTTC.

This clonotype appeared a few times. This chain connects TRBV6-1 to TRBJ2-3; TRBD1 might be the D (6 bases). V dropped 8 bases and J dropped 2 bases, with 14 bases sitting between them. The CDR3 loop spans 14 amino acids. CDR1 is MNHNS, CDR2 SASEGT, per germline. The CDR3 is CASGLRDTTDTQYF. As DNA, the CDR3 is TGTGCCAGCGGTCTCAGGGACACCACAGATACGCAGTATTTT.

This rearrangement joins TRBV6-6 to TRBJ2-1; 8 positions agree with TRBD2. The CDR3 is 17 amino acids. Germline lookup yields CDR1 MNHNY and CDR2 SVGAGI (reference sequence). The trim removed 7 bases at V and 1 base at J, leaving 12 bases unmatched. The CDR3 here is CASTLPVKRGSYNEQFF. DNA of the CDR3: TGTGCCAGCACCCTACCGGTGAAGCGGGGGTCCTACAATGAGCAGTTCTTC.

In this sample, this clonotype turned up a few times. CDR3 protein: CASSGTGTYEQYF. The CDR3 DNA is TGTGCCAGCAGTGGGACAGGCACCTACGAGCAGTACTTC. The gene calls are TRBV6-1 and TRBJ2-7; 7 nucleotides align to TRBD1. Looked up from germline, CDR1 is MNHNS and CDR2 is SASEGT. The CDR3 runs to 13 residues. Trimming cost V 4 bases and J 2 bases; bases outside gene matches: 2.

This clonotype appeared a few times. V and J are TRBV6-5 and TRBJ2-5; weak D call: TRBD2 (5 bases). The J call is doubtful: the DNA matches TRBJ2-7 better. Germline V gene sequence: CDR1 MNHEY, CDR2 SVGAGI. The CDR3 totals 14 residues. CDR3 loop: CASSYYPGSYEQYF. The CDR3 coding sequence is TGTGCCAGCAGTTACTACCCGGGGTCATACGAGCAGTACTTC.

The CDR3 bases are TGTGCCATCAGTGAGGAAATCAGCCAAACTAGCACAGATACGCAGTATTTT. Amino acid sequence: CAISEEISQTSTDTQYF. V usage is TRBV10-3 and J usage is TRBJ2-3; no clear D. Germline assignment: CDR1 ENHRY and CDR2 SYGVKD. The CDR3 is made up of 17 amino acids. Trimming pared 2 bases from V and 0 bases from J, leaving 15 bases between.

The chain recombines TRBV9 with TRBJ2-3; no clear D. The length of the CDR3 is 14 residues. V was pared by 0 bases and J by 4 bases, with 9 bases between. Germline V gene data show CDR1 as SGDLS and CDR2 as YYNGEE. The CDR3, as DNA: TGTGCCAGCAGCGTAGGCGGTGGGCCAGATACGCAGTATTTT. Translated, it gives CASSVGGGPDTQYF.

The rearrangement uses TRBV28 and TRBJ2-5, with TRBD1 matching 9 bases. The V and J ends lost 5 bases and 0 bases, in that order; junction bases with no gene match: 4. This CDR3 is 15 amino acids long. The germline CDR1 and CDR2 sequences are MDHEN and SYDVKM. DNA of the CDR3: TGTGCCAGCAGTATGGGGGACAGGGACCAAGAGACCCAGTACTTC. Protein sequence: CASSMGDRDQETQYF.

The rearrangement links TRBV20-1 to TRBJ2-1; 16 bases are shared with TRBD2. The J call may be wrong; the DNA end is better matched by TRBJ2-7. Germline V CDR1 and CDR2: DFQATT, SNEGSKA (reference sequence). CDR3 length: 18 residues. The CDR3 region is CSATTGTSGGEAYNEQYF. The DNA of the CDR3 is TGCAGTGCCACCACCGGGACTAGCGGGGGGGAAGCCTACAATGAGCAGTACTTC.

This chain connects TRBV12-3 or TRBV12-4 to TRBJ2-3; the match to TRBD2 covers 7 bases. The CDR3 runs 16 residues. The V segment lost 3 bases and the J segment 3 bases; nucleotides outside the gene matches: 9. CDR3 DNA sequence: TGTGCCAGCAGTTTCCCCCATGGGGGGGAGACAGATACGCAGTATTTT. It yields the protein CASSFPHGGETDTQYF.

This clonotype showed up just a few times. The chain employs TRBV6-1 and TRBJ2-1; TRBD2 matches 10 bases. The germline CDR1 and CDR2 sequences are MNHNS and SASEGT. The V and J ends lost 5 bases and 7 bases, in that order; junction bases with no gene match: 14. This CDR3 comprises 17 residues. CDR3 nucleotides: TGTGCCAGCAGTCAATTAGCGGGGGGAACCCTTAGGAATGAGCAGTTCTTC. This sequence encodes CASSQLAGGTLRNEQFF.

This chain joins TRBV5-1 and TRBJ1-2; D possibly corresponds to TRBD1 (5 bases). Trimming took 7 bases from V and 4 from J, leaving 17 bases between them. This CDR3 contains 14 residues. In germline, CDR1 is SGHRS, CDR2 YFSETQ. Here the CDR3 DNA reads TGCGCCAGCTCCCAGGGTAGTATCGGCTATGGCTACACCTTC. Translated, it gives CASSQGSIGYGYTF.

This clonotype was seen once. The rearrangement joins TRBV3-1 to TRBJ1-2; no reliable D call. Germline V gene data show CDR1 as LGHDT and CDR2 as YNNKEL (reference sequence). Trimming pared 0 bases from V and 5 bases from J, leaving 13 bases between. The CDR3 covers 15 residues. In nucleotides, the CDR3 is TGTGCCAGCAGCCAAGATAGGGCGGGAGGGTATGGCTACACCTTC. As protein: CASSQDRAGGYGYTF.

J is TRBJ2-5 and V is TRBV5-4; 8 bases map to TRBD1. Germline CDR1 is SGHNT and CDR2 is YYREEE (reference sequence). The V gene end was trimmed by 1 base and the J gene end by 3 bases; junction bases not matched to a gene: 2. This CDR3 is built from 14 residues. CDR3 DNA: TGTGCCAGCAGCTTGACAGGGGGGAAAGAGACCCAGTACTTC. Protein: CASSLTGGKETQYF.

This clonotype appeared a few times. The V gene is TRBV20-1, the J gene TRBJ2-5; D perhaps matches TRBD2 (7 bases). CDR3 size: 15 residues. Germline CDR1 is DFQATT and CDR2 is SNEGSKA (reference sequence). Trimming pared 0 bases from V and 1 base from J, leaving 12 bases between. Written as DNA, the CDR3 is TGCAGTGCTAGAGATAGGCGGGGGCGCCAAGAGACCCAGTACTTC. This encodes CSARDRRGRQETQYF.

This clonotype was counted a few times. The rearrangement uses TRBV2 and TRBJ2-4; D unclear. CDR1 and CDR2 from the germline V gene are SNHLY and FYNNEI. The CDR3 covers 14 residues. The V and J ends lost 8 bases and 8 bases respectively, with 19 bases between them. The CDR3 here is CASHKAPRSDIQYF. In DNA form, the CDR3 reads TGTGCCAGCCACAAGGCCCCTCGATCGGACATTCAGTACTTC.

This clonotype has more than one count but fewer than ten. The chain uses TRBV12-3 or TRBV12-4 and TRBJ2-7; 7 bases are a match to TRBD1. There are 14 residues in the CDR3. The ends lost 3 bases at V and 3 bases at J; junction bases unmatched: 5. The CDR3 DNA reads TGTGCCAGCAGTTTGGGACAGAATATCTACGAGCAGTACTTC. Its protein product is CASSLGQNIYEQYF.

In this sample, this clonotype turned up a few times. The rearrangement joins TRBV12-3 or TRBV12-4 to TRBJ2-3, with D uncertain. Trimming stripped 11 bases from V and 6 bases from J, with 18 bases between. The CDR3 is made up of 13 amino acids. In DNA, the CDR3 is TGTGCCCAGGAAAGGGCCGCCGGTGATACGCAGTATTTT. Translation: CAQERAAGDTQYF.

V and J are TRBV10-1 and TRBJ2-5; perhaps D is TRBD1 or TRBD2 (5 bases each). Trimming pared 0 bases from V and 3 bases from J, leaving 14 bases between. This CDR3 comprises 16 residues. Germline V lookup: CDR1 WNHNN, CDR2 SYGVQD (reference sequence). CDR3 in DNA: TGCGCCAGCAGTGAGTCAGCCTCCGGGGCTAAAGAGACCCAGTACTTC. Protein sequence: CASSESASGAKETQYF.

This clonotype was detected ten times or more. The chain joins TRBV29-1 to TRBJ2-1; no clear D. The V end was cut by 8 bases, the J end by 0 bases, with 8 bases between. The CDR3 is 12 residues long. The V gene's germline CDR1 is SQVTM and CDR2 ANQGSEA. The CDR3 region is CSSCISYNEQFF. The CDR3 region has the DNA TGCAGCTCGTGTATCTCCTACAATGAGCAGTTCTTC.